This T cell receptor (beta chain) was found in a study of human T cells and chemical hapten exposure. About the study: 2% DPC was applied to approximately 2 cm by approximately 2 cm of upper inner arm skin for sensitization. Diphenylcyclopropenone was administered weekly to the scalp of patients throughout the roughly 25-week study.

V lost 7 bases and J 5 bases, leaving 17 bases between the germline ends. Per the germline V gene, CDR1 is SQVTM and CDR2 is ANQGSEA. The CDR3 totals 13 residues. As to time point: patch test 1, 2 weeks after DPC sensitization. Documented treatment: therapeutic diphenylcyclopropenone sensitization with weekly scalp DPC. TCRdb independently ran MiXCR on the RACE reads; one entry per CDR3 protein. The table has about 80,000 distinct CDR3 sequences, approximately 10% seen once; the top ten hold around 1.5%. This receptor was taken from a woman in her fifties or sixties with alopecia areata. Some clones in this sample may be carry-over from other donors' samples. The sequenced sample was whole blood, obtained in connection with sensitization to the hapten diphenylcyclopropenone (DPC). The gene calls are TRBV29-1 and TRBJ1-1, with D unclear. The CDR3, as DNA: TGCAGCGCCAACCGCGGCGCGGGTACTGAAGCTTTCTTT. Encoded protein: CSANRGAGTEAFF.